Listed here are 18 T cell receptor beta chains from one sample, sequenced in a study of cytomegalovirus exposure and HLA in healthy donors. Amplification used 60 Vbeta primers and 13 Jbeta primers. The repertoire was sequenced with immunoSEQ multiplex PCR; TCRdb's copy has only in-frame clones and lacks some. The data show under 200,000 clones, approximately 75% seen once. Sequenced material: PBMCs. All receptors come from a man aged 45-60 years in good health and CMV-seropositive.

This clone has just a few counts. CDR3 protein: CASSEMVWPNTGELFF. Here the CDR3 DNA reads TGTGCCAGCAGTGAAATGGTGTGGCCCAACACCGGGGAGCTGTTTTTT. The genes are TRBV25-1 and TRBJ2-2; D is undetermined. The V end was cut by 2 bases, the J end by 2 bases, with 12 bases between. Germline V gives CDR1 MGHDK, CDR2 SYGVNS. The CDR3 has 16 amino acids.

This chain's CDR3 is CASSPSPPGLSYNSPLHF. The CDR3 DNA reads TGTGCCAGCAGTCCGAGCCCCCCAGGGCTATCCTATAATTCACCCCTCCACTTT. This chain connects TRBV27 to TRBJ1-6; maybe TRBD1 (5 bases). The V gene lost 5 bases and the J gene lost 1 base, with 18 bases spanning the gap. The CDR3 consists of 18 residues. CDR1 and CDR2 (germline): MNHEY, SMNVEV (reference sequence).

The V and J genes are TRBV30 and TRBJ1-3; 8 bases agree with TRBD1. V shed 3 bases, J shed 4 bases, and the junction held 5 bases outside the gene matches. Germline V lookup: CDR1 GTSNPN, CDR2 SVGIG (reference sequence). The CDR3 runs 14 residues. CDR3 coding DNA: TGTGCCTGGAGAAGGACAGGGTCGGGAAACACCATATATTTT. Its translation is CAWRRTGSGNTIYF.

J is TRBJ2-3 and V is TRBV10-1; maybe TRBD2 (6 bases). CDR1 and CDR2 (germline): WNHNN, SYGVQD (reference sequence). The ends were cut back, 8 bases at V and 0 bases at J, with 18 bases in the middle. This CDR3 is built from 16 residues. As DNA, the CDR3 is TGCGCCAGCGGGACGGGGGAAGCCGCTAGCACAGATACGCAGTATTTT. It specifies CASGTGEAASTDTQYF.

The chain couples TRBV7-9 to TRBJ1-2; TRBD1 matches 10 bases. The germline V gene encodes CDR1 SEHNR and CDR2 FQNEAQ (reference sequence). J gave up 4 bases and V 5 bases, and 7 bases lay outside the gene matches. The CDR3 extends over 15 amino acids. The CDR3 DNA sequence: TGTGCCAGCAGCGCACCGGGACAGGGGCTCTATGGCTACACCTTC. Amino acids: CASSAPGQGLYGYTF.

V usage is TRBV9 and J usage is TRBJ2-7; a weak D match, TRBD2 (6 bases). V gave up 2 bases and J gave up 6 bases, with 15 bases separating them. Per the germline V gene, CDR1 is SGDLS and CDR2 is YYNGEE. The CDR3 spans 14 residues. The CDR3 DNA follows: TGTGCCAGCAGCGTCCGGGACCGGGGGTTCGAGCAGTACTTC. Protein product: CASSVRDRGFEQYF.

This sequence joins TRBV5-5 and TRBJ2-7; a weak D match, TRBD2 (6 bases). Germline V lookup: CDR1 SGHKS, CDR2 YYEKEE (reference sequence). Trimming removed 1 base at V and 5 bases at J, with 10 bases between. The CDR3 is 13 residues long. CDR3 DNA: TGTGCCAGCAGCTTGACTAGCAGGCACGAGCAGTACTTC. Amino acids: CASSLTSRHEQYF.

This clone was seen a single time. V usage is TRBV27 and J usage is TRBJ1-6; D not certain. Trimming took 2 bases from V and 3 from J, leaving 11 bases between them. The CDR3 loop spans 16 amino acids. The germline gives CDR1 MNHEY, CDR2 SMNVEV (reference sequence). The CDR3 DNA is TGTGCCAGCAGTTTAGGAGGGAGGAGCTATAATTCACCCCTCCACTTT. Protein sequence: CASSLGGRSYNSPLHF.

The V gene is TRBV11-3, the J gene TRBJ1-1; possibly TRBD1 for D (5 bases). The V and J ends lost 5 bases and 1 base respectively, with 11 bases between them. The CDR3 sequence is 14 residues long. Germline CDR1 SGHNT, CDR2 YENEEA. CDR3: CASSPGRGNTEAFF. CDR3 coding DNA: TGTGCCAGCAGCCCCGGGAGGGGGAACACTGAAGCTTTCTTT.

The chain combines TRBV7-9 with TRBJ1-4; the match to TRBD1 covers 12 bases. V dropped 4 bases and J dropped 3; count of bases not matched to a gene: 9. The germline V gene has CDR1 SEHNR and CDR2 FQNEAQ (reference sequence). The length of the CDR3 is 18 residues. CDR3 loop: CASSSGGTGGFPNEKLFF. The CDR3 DNA follows: TGTGCCAGCAGCTCCGGCGGGACAGGGGGCTTTCCTAATGAAAAACTGTTTTTT.

V usage is TRBV15 and J usage is TRBJ2-7; 7 bases line up with TRBD2. Germline values: CDR1 LNHNV, CDR2 YYDKDF (reference sequence). The CDR3 loop spans 12 amino acids. V gave up 3 bases and J gave up 4 bases; unmatched junction bases: 0. The DNA of the CDR3 is TGTGCCACCAGCAGGCGGGGGTACGAGCAGTACTTC. As protein: CATSRRGYEQYF.

The rearrangement joins TRBV10-1 to TRBJ1-2, with 8 bases aligning to TRBD1. This CDR3 region has 14 residues. V dropped 0 bases and J dropped 7; count of bases not matched to a gene: 4. Germline CDR1 reads WNHNN; CDR2 reads SYGVQD (reference sequence). CDR3: CASSESGQGGGYTF. The CDR3 DNA is TGCGCCAGCAGTGAGTCCGGACAGGGAGGTGGCTACACCTTC.

The V call is TRBV4-1, the J call TRBJ2-3; possible D gene TRBD1, 5 bases. Trimming left V 5 bases short and J 4 bases short, with 10 bases between. Per the germline V gene, CDR1 is MGHRA and CDR2 is YSYEKL. This CDR3 spans 13 amino acids. CDR3 bases: TGCGCCAGCAGCTTACAGGTACCAGATACGCAGTATTTT. Protein product: CASSLQVPDTQYF.

The chain is built from TRBV5-6 and TRBJ2-7, with a weak D call TRBD1 (5 bases). V was pared by 5 bases and J by 5 bases, with 11 bases between. Looked up from germline, CDR1 is SGHDT and CDR2 is YYEEEE. The CDR3 runs 12 residues. For the CDR3, the DNA is TGTGCCAGCAGATGGGCAGGGAACGAGCAGTACTTC. It codes for CASRWAGNEQYF.

In regard to this clone: Its ends do not fully match the called genes, so a read error is possible. The rearrangement joins TRBV28 to TRBJ2-7; 9 bases are shared with TRBD1. Germline assignment: CDR1 MDHEN and CDR2 SYDVKM. The CDR3 contains 14 residues. CDR3 nucleotide sequence: TGTGCCACCCGTAGGGGACAGGGCACCTACGGGCAGTACTTC. Translating it yields CATRRGQGTYGQYF.

The chain combines TRBV18 with TRBJ1-2; 8 bases line up with TRBD1. This CDR3 comprises 13 residues. Germline CDR1 and CDR2: KGHSH and LQKENI. The V segment lost 5 bases and the J segment 8 bases; nucleotides outside the gene matches: 7. For the CDR3, the DNA is TGTGCCAGCTCAGAAGACAGGGGAGGAGGCTACACCTTC. Encoded protein: CASSEDRGGGYTF.

The V call is TRBV19, the J call TRBJ2-3; weak D call: TRBD2 (5 bases). Trimming cost V 10 bases and J 7 bases, with 15 bases left between them. The CDR3 is 12 residues long. The germline V gene encodes CDR1 LNHDA and CDR2 SQIVND (reference sequence). Here the CDR3 DNA reads TGTGCCACCGCGGGCCTCAGAAATACGCAGTATTTT. It yields the protein CATAGLRNTQYF.

The V call is TRBV6-6, the J call TRBJ2-7, with D perhaps TRBD2 (5 bases). Trimming pared 6 bases from V and 2 bases from J, leaving 17 bases between. The germline V gene encodes CDR1 MNHNY and CDR2 SVGAGI (reference sequence). The CDR3 is made up of 15 amino acids. In DNA, the CDR3 is TGTGCCAGCAGCGACTACCGGAGAATGCCCTACGAGCAGTACTTC. Translation gives CASSDYRRMPYEQYF.